The clone carrying this T cell receptor beta chain has a handful of counts. Its antigen is as yet unknown. This sample was taken from a study of early T cells in non-severe SARS-CoV-2 infection. For the study at large: With bulk RNA from unsorted whole blood as input, sequencing yielded unpaired chains.

The CDR3 covers 15 residues. Germline V gene sequence: CDR1 SGHDT, CDR2 YYEEEE. V lost 1 base to trimming and J lost 0 bases, with 10 bases between them. Study-level findings and limits: The matching step, a VDJdb search, favored anti-spike CD8 responses and missed private and CD4 specificities.

The library protocol tagged individual cDNA molecules with unique molecular identifiers. TCRdb itself ran the 5' RACE reads through MiXCR, one entry per CDR3 protein. The table records tens of thousands of distinct CDR3 sequences, about 14% of them present only once. The sample consisted of whole blood. The chain has TRBV5-6 and TRBJ1-1; tentatively, D is TRBD1 (5 bases). This receptor was obtained from an adult who was a healthcare worker with PCR-confirmed SARS-CoV-2 infection or an uninfected control (not recorded which). The CDR3 sequence is CASSLLAGLNTEAFF. The DNA of the CDR3 is TGTGCCAGCAGCTTGCTCGCAGGGTTGAACACTGAAGCTTTCTTT.